One and the same sample provided the 8 T cell receptor beta chains below, sequenced in a study of blood T cell repertoires in COVID-19. Data came from immunoSEQ multiplex PCR; TCRdb stores just in-frame clones and leaves some out. The data hold about 130,000 clones, with 86% observed a single time. The source material was peripheral blood. These receptors came from a woman aged 70-85 years with COVID-19, enrolled during active disease.

The chain recombines TRBV11-2 with TRBJ2-1; possible D gene TRBD1, 6 bases. With 1 base removed from V and 8 bases from J, the gap between germline ends came to 15 bases. Germline values: CDR1 SGHAT, CDR2 FQNNGV. The length of the CDR3 is 15 residues. CDR3 nucleotides: TGTGCCAGCAGCTTAGGGGGGCGACGTTCCGATGAGCAGTTCTTC. It yields the protein CASSLGGRRSDEQFF.

The CDR3 sequence: CASSPGTFQETQYF. In DNA, the CDR3 is TGTGCCAGCAGCCCTGGGACATTCCAAGAGACCCAGTACTTC. This chain connects TRBV3-1 (or the pseudogene TRBV3-2) to TRBJ2-5, with a tentative D call TRBD1 (6 bases). The V gene's germline CDR1 is LGHDT and CDR2 YNNKEL (reference sequence). The CDR3 is 14 residues long. V was cut by 4 bases and J by 1 base, with 10 bases left in between.

The rearrangement links TRBV3-1 (or the pseudogene TRBV3-2) to TRBJ2-1, with TRBD2 identical over 9 bases. In germline, CDR1 is LGHDT, CDR2 YNNKEL (reference sequence). Unmatched junction bases numbered 7, after V lost 0 bases and J lost 7 bases. The CDR3 is 16 residues long. Here the CDR3 DNA reads TGTGCCAGCAGCCAAGATGTTGCGGGGGGGCGGAATGAGCAGTTCTTC. Protein sequence: CASSQDVAGGRNEQFF.

This chain links TRBV27 with TRBJ1-6; TRBD1 might be the D (5 bases). The CDR3 loop spans 14 amino acids. Trimming stripped 6 bases from V and 9 bases from J, with 15 bases between. Germline CDR1 and CDR2: MNHEY and SMNVEV (reference sequence). The CDR3 spells CASSPRGTRSPLHF. The CDR3 DNA follows: TGTGCCAGCAGCCCACGGGGGACTCGTTCACCCCTCCACTTT.

This rearrangement joins TRBV3-1 (or the pseudogene TRBV3-2) to TRBJ2-4; perhaps TRBD1 as D (6 bases). Germline V gene lookup returns CDR1 LGHDT and CDR2 YNNKEL (reference sequence). There are 15 residues in the CDR3. Trimming took off 3 bases at V and 0 bases at J, with 9 bases between the two ends. CDR3 loop: CASSHRTVAKNIQYF. The CDR3 DNA reads TGTGCCAGCAGCCACCGGACAGTAGCCAAAAACATTCAGTACTTC.

The chain couples TRBV7-9 to TRBJ1-4, with a weak D call TRBD1 (5 bases). This CDR3 is 14 amino acids long. The germline gives CDR1 SEHNR, CDR2 FQNEAQ (reference sequence). Trimming took off 6 bases at V and 8 bases at J, with 16 bases between the two ends. The CDR3 loop is CASRVRQGSEKLFF. Written as DNA, the CDR3 is TGTGCCAGCAGGGTGAGGCAGGGTAGCGAAAAACTGTTTTTT.

V gene TRBV6-2 or TRBV6-3 combines with J gene TRBJ2-5; 9 bases are a match to TRBD2. The CDR3 extends over 15 amino acids. V gave up 6 bases and J gave up 7 bases; unmatched junction bases: 12. Germline assignment: CDR1 MNHEY and CDR2 SVGEGT. The CDR3 here is CASSTGTSRIRTQYF. CDR3 bases: TGTGCCAGCAGCACCGGGACTAGCCGTATTCGGACCCAGTACTTC.

The CDR3 here is CASSFWGRDTGELFF. For the CDR3, the DNA is TGTGCCAGCAGCTTTTGGGGGAGGGACACCGGGGAGCTGTTTTTT. The gene calls are TRBV5-6 and TRBJ2-2, with 7 positions matching TRBD2. The V segment lost 2 bases and the J segment 3 bases; nucleotides outside the gene matches: 4. CDR3 length: 15 amino acids. Germline lookup yields CDR1 SGHDT and CDR2 YYEEEE.